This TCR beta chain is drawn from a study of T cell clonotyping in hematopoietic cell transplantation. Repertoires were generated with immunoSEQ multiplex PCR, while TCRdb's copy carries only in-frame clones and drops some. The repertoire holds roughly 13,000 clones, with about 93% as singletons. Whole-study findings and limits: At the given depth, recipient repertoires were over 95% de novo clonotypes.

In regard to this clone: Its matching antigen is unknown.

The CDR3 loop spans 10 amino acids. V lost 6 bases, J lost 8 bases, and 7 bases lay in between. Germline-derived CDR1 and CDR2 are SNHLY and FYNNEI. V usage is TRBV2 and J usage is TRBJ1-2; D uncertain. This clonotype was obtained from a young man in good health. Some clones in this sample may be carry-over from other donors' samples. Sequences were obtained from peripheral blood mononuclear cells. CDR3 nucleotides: TGTGCCAGCAGCGTTGAGGGCTACACCTTC. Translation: CASSVEGYTF.